This T cell receptor beta chain originates from a study of cytomegalovirus exposure and HLA in healthy donors. Study-wide results and caveats: TCR beta V- and J-gene trimming, according to a later analysis, was linked to a missense DCLRE1C variant. Immune exposure was documented only through CMV serostatus. Generally TCR sequences proved uncommon, though certain public TCRs appeared in numerous donors.

The ends lost 7 bases at V and 5 bases at J; junction bases unmatched: 6. The CDR3 has 15 residues. Germline V gene lookup returns CDR1 MNHNS and CDR2 SASEGT. This clone was observed a handful of times. The antigen remains undetermined. Primers for the PCR totalled 60 Vbeta and 13 Jbeta. The repertoire was sequenced with immunoSEQ multiplex PCR; TCRdb's copy has only in-frame clones and lacks some. The table has around 64,000 clones, about four fifths seen once. Sequencing was performed on PBMCs. This chain uses TRBV6-1 with TRBJ1-5, with TRBD1 identical over 12 bases. The sequence came from a man younger than 45 in good health and CMV-seropositive. CDR3 sequence (DNA): TGTGCCAGCATGCCGGGACAGGGGGCCCATCAGCCCCAGCATTTT. Residues: CASMPGQGAHQPQHF.